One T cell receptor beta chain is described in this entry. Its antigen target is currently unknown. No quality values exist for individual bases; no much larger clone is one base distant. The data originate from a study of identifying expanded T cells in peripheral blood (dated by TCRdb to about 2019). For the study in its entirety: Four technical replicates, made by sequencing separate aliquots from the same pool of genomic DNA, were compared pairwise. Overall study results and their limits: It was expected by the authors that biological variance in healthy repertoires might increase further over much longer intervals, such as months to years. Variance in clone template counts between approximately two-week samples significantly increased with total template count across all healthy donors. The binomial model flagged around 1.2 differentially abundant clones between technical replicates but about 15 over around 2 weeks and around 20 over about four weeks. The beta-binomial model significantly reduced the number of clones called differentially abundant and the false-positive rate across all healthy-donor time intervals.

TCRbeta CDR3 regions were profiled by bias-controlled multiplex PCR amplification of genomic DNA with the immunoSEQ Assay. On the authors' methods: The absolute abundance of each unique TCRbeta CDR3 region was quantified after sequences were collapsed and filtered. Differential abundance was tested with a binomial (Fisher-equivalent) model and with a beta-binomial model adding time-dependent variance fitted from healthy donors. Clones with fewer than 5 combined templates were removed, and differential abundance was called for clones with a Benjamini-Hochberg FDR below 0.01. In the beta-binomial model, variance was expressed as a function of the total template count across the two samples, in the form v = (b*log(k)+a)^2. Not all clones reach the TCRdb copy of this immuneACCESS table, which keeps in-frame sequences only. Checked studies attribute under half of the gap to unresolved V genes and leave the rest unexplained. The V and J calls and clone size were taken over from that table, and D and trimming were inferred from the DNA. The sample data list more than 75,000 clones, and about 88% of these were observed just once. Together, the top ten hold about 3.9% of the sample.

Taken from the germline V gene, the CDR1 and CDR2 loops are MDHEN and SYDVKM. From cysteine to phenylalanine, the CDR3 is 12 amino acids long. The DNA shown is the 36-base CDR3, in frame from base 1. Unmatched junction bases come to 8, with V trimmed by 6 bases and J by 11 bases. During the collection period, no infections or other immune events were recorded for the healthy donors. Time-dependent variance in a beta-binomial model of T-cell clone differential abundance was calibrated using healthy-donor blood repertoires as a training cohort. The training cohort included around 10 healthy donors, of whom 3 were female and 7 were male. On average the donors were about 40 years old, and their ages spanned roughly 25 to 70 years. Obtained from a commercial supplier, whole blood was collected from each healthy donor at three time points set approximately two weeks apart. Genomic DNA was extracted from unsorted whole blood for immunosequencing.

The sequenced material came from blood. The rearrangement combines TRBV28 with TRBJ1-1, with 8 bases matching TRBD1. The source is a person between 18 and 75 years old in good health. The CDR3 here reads CASRPGQGWAFF. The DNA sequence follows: TGTGCCAGCAGGCCTGGACAGGGTTGGGCTTTCTTT.